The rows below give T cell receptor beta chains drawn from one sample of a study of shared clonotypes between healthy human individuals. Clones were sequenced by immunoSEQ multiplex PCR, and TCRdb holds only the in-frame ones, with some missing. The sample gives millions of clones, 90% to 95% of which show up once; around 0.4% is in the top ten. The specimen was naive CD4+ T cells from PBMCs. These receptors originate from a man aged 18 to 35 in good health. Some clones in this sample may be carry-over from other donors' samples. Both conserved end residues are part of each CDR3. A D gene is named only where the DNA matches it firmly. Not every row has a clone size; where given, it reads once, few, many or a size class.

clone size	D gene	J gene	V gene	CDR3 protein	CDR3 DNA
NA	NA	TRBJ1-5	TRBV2	CASSMTVSNTPQHF	TGTGCCAGCAGTATGACAGTATCTAATACGCCCCAGCATTTT
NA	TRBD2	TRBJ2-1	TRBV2	CASISSGMYNEQFF	TGTGCCAGCATCTCTAGCGGGATGTACAATGAGCAGTTCTTC
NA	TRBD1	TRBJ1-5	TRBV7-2	CASSLNRGTGQPQHF	TGTGCCAGCAGCTTGAACAGGGGGACGGGTCAGCCCCAGCATTTT
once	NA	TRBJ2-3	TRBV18	CASSPVMGADTQYF	TGTGCCAGCTCACCAGTCATGGGTGCAGATACGCAGTATTTT
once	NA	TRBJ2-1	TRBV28	CASSSYSASSYNEQFF	TGTGCCAGCAGTTCCTACTCGGCCAGCTCCTACAATGAGCAGTTCTTC
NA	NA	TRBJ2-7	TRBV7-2	CASSLATGGSYEQYF	TGTGCCAGCAGCTTAGCCACCGGGGGCTCCTACGAGCAGTACTTC
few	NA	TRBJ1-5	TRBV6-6	CASSSSWTQHF	TGTGCCAGCAGTTCATCCTGGACCCAGCATTTT
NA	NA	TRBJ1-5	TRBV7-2	CASSLSLGQPQHF	TGTGCCAGCAGCTTATCTTTAGGTCAGCCCCAGCATTTT
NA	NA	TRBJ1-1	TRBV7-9	CASSVMTANTEAFF	TGTGCCAGCAGCGTAATGACAGCGAACACTGAAGCTTTCTTT
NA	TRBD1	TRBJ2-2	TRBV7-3	CASSLDRGASTGELFF	TGTGCCAGCAGCCTGGACAGGGGCGCCTCCACCGGGGAGCTGTTTTTT
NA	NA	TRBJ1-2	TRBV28	CASSLFSVGVNIFYGYTF	TGTGCCAGCAGTTTATTTTCGGTTGGGGTTAACATATTTTATGGCTACACCTTC
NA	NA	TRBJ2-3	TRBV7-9	CASSPTGGSQYF	TGTGCCAGCAGCCCGACAGGCGGGAGCCAGTATTTT
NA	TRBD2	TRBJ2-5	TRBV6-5	CASSFSGRGQETQYF	TGTGCCAGCAGTTTTAGCGGGAGAGGGCAAGAGACCCAGTACTTC
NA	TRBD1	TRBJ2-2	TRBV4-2	CASSLIMDRSNTGELFF	TGTGCCAGCAGCCTCATTATGGACAGGTCGAACACCGGGGAGCTGTTTTTT
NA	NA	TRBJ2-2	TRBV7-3	CASRLQGVTGELFF	TGTGCCAGCCGCCTGCAAGGCGTCACCGGGGAGCTGTTTTTT
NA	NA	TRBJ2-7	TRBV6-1	CASIRDSYEQYF	TGTGCCAGCATTAGGGACTCCTACGAGCAGTACTTC
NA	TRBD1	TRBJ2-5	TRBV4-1	CASSQDPGQRMGVLETQYF	TGCGCCAGCAGCCAAGATCCGGGACAGAGGATGGGTGTTTTAGAGACCCAGTACTTC
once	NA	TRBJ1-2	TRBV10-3	CAISESITGLRGYTF	TGTGCCATCAGTGAGTCGATAACAGGGCTTCGGGGCTACACCTTC
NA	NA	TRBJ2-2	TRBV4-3	CASSQEGGSGDTGELFF	TGCGCCAGCAGCCAAGAGGGCGGGTCGGGGGACACCGGGGAGCTGTTTTTT
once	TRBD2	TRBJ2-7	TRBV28	CASRFWGGAGEGEQYF	TGTGCCAGCAGATTCTGGGGCGGGGCGGGAGAAGGCGAGCAGTACTTC
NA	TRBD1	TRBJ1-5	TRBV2	CASSDQGVSNQPQHF	TGTGCCAGCAGTGATCAGGGGGTCAGCAATCAGCCCCAGCATTTT
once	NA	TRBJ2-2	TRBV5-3	CARSLTRRERSNTGELFF	TGTGCCAGAAGCCTAACTCGCCGAGAACGGTCGAACACCGGGGAGCTGTTTTTT
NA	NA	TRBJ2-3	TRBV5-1	CASSLVLGGVDTQYF	TGCGCCAGCAGCTTGGTTCTGGGCGGGGTGGATACGCAGTATTTT
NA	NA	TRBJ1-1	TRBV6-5	CASSPIGALTEAFF	TGTGCCAGCAGTCCCATAGGGGCCCTCACTGAAGCTTTCTTT
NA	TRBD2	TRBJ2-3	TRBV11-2	CASSLRGLTQYF	TGTGCCAGCAGCTTAAGGGGACTAACGCAGTATTTT